This TCR beta chain appears in the sequencing data of a study of blood T cell repertoires in COVID-19. Whole-study context: Acute-phase and convalescent COVID-19 samples originated in the United States, Italy and Spain. From T cells, B-cell-depleted T cells, or PBMCs came the material, which was cDNA or gDNA.

Original data processing: Researchers report that nucleated cell counts were estimated from reference gene primer amplification. The table came from immunoSEQ multiplex PCR; TCRdb's copy has only in-frame clones and leaves some out. V, J and clone size were drawn from that table, and D and trimming were deduced from the DNA. The sample lists 200,000 to 300,000 clones, about 90% occurring once. The CDR3 runs 16 residues. Losses at the gene ends were 5 bases for V and 4 bases for J; bases not matched to a gene: 11. The germline gives CDR1 SEHNR, CDR2 FQNEAQ (reference sequence). V and J are TRBV7-9 and TRBJ2-5; 9 bases are a match to TRBD1. Sample: peripheral blood. The sequence was obtained from a man aged 55 to 70 who had recovered from COVID-19. CDR3 in DNA: TGTGCCAGCAGCATCGACAGGGGGGTCGGGGGAGAGACCCAGTACTTC. This translates into CASSIDRGVGGETQYF.